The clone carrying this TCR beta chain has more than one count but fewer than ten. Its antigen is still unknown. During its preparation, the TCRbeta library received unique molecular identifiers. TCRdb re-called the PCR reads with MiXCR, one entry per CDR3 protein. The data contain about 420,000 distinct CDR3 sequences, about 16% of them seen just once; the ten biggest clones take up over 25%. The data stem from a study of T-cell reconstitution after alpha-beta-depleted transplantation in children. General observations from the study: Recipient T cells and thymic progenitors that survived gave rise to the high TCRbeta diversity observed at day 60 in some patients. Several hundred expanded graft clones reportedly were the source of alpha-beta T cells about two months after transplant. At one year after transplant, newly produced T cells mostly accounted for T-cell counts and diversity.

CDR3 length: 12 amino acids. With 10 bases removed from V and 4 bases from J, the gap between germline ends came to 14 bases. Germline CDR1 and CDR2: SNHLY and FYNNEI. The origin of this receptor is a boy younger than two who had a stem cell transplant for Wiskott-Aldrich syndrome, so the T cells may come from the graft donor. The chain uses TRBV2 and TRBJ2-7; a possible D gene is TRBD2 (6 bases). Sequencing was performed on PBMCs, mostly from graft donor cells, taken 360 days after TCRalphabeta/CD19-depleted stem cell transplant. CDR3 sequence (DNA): TGTGCCATCCGGAGGGAGGTTTACGAGCAGTACTTC. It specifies CAIRREVYEQYF.